This T cell receptor (beta chain) comes out of a study of OX40 agonist ivuxolimab in advanced cancers. Sequencing was performed with immunoSEQ multiplex PCR; in TCRdb, only in-frame clones are kept and a portion is missing. The sample holds 60,000 or so clones, 89% seen once. The CDR3 is 13 residues long. CDR1 SNHLY and CDR2 FYNNEI come from the germline V gene. The V and J ends lost 3 bases and 9 bases respectively, with 11 bases between them. The sequence was obtained from an adult with an advanced solid tumor such as melanoma, head and neck, liver or kidney cancer. This sample comprised CD4+ or CD8+ T cells sorted from blood, obtained in a trial of the OX40 agonist ivuxolimab. V gene TRBV2 combines with J gene TRBJ2-2; D call uncertain. The CDR3 bases are TGTGCCAGCAGTGAGGGTTGGGGTAGGGAGCTGTTTTTT. Its protein product is CASSEGWGRELFF.